This TCR beta chain was observed in a study of blood T cell repertoires in COVID-19. Study-wide background: Collection of acute and convalescent COVID-19 samples took place in the United States, Italy and Spain. T cells, B-cell-depleted T cells, or PBMCs provided the cDNA or gDNA that served as material.

In the authors' workflow: Estimation of nucleated cell counts relied on the amplification of reference gene primers. TCRdb keeps only in-frame clones here, not all; method: immunoSEQ multiplex PCR. V, J and clone size are taken as reported in that table, and D and trimming were inferred from the DNA itself. The sample has about 82,000 clones; 80% are singletons. Unmatched junction bases numbered 7, after V lost 5 bases and J lost 2 bases. CDR1 and CDR2 from the germline V gene are LGHNA and YNFKEQ. The CDR3 length is 15 residues. This TCR came from a middle-aged woman with active or convalescent COVID-19. The sequencing input was peripheral blood. The chain combines TRBV4-2 with TRBJ2-5; 8 nucleotides align to TRBD2. CDR3 sequence reads: CASSSAGGQQETQYF. The DNA of the CDR3 is TGTGCCAGCAGCTCCGCGGGGGGCCAACAAGAGACCCAGTACTTC.